This T cell receptor beta chain was sequenced in a study of shared clonotypes between healthy human individuals. Overall study: The composition of the donors was a couple of women and a few men aged 18 to 49. Study-level points and caveats: The low donor count limited represented genetic and exposure-history diversity. Unshared clonotypes carried lower generation probabilities than those common to all four donors.

This clone was observed a single time. Its target is not known. Using roughly 200 ng DNA, around 30,000 T cell genomes, the sorted-subset replicate PCRs were run. The method was immunoSEQ multiplex PCR; TCRdb's version includes in-frame clones alone and lacks a portion of them. The table has under 1,900,000 clones, roughly 98.5% seen once; the top ten hold roughly 0.35%. Sequenced sample: naive CD4+ T cells sorted from blood. As for subset: CD45RA+ positively selected. The source is a man aged 25 to 40 in good health.

The CDR3: CASSLAQSGSTDTQYF. The CDR3 nucleotides are TGTGCCAGCAGCTTAGCGCAAAGCGGGAGCACAGATACGCAGTATTTT. This chain connects TRBV7-9 to TRBJ2-3; maybe TRBD2 (6 bases). The CDR3 is 16 amino acids. The germline V gene has CDR1 SEHNR and CDR2 FQNEAQ (reference sequence). Deletions cut 0 bases from V and 0 bases from J, with 10 bases between.